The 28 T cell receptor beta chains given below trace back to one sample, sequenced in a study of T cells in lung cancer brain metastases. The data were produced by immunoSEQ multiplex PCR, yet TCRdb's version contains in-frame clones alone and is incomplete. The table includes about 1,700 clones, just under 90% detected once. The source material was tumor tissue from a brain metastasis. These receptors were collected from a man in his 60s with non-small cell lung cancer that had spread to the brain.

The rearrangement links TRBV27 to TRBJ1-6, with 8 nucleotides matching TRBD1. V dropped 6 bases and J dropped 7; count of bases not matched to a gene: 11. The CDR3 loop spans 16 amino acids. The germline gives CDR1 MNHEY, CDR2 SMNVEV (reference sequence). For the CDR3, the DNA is TGTGCCAGCAGATCGGACAGGGAGGGTGGCAATTCACCCCTCCACTTT. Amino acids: CASRSDREGGNSPLHF.

The CDR3 region has the DNA TGTGCCAGCAGTTACTCGAACAAATACACTGAAGCTTTCTTT. Translating it yields CASSYSNKYTEAFF. The rearrangement links TRBV6-5 to TRBJ1-1; unclear D gene. Germline V gene sequence: CDR1 MNHEY, CDR2 SVGAGI. The V end lost 0 bases, the J end lost 3 bases, and 8 bases lay between the germline ends. The CDR3 extends over 14 amino acids.

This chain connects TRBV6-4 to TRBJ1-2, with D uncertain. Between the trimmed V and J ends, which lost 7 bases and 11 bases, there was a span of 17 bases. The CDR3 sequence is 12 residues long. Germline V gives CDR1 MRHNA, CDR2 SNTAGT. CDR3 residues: CASTRTLFPYTF. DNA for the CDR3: TGTGCCAGCACCCGGACGCTGTTCCCTTACACCTTC.

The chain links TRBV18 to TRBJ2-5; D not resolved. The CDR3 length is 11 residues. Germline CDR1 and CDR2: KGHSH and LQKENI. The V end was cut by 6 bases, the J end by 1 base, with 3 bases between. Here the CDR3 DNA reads TGTGCCAGCTCCATCCAAGAGACCCAGTACTTC. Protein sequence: CASSIQETQYF.

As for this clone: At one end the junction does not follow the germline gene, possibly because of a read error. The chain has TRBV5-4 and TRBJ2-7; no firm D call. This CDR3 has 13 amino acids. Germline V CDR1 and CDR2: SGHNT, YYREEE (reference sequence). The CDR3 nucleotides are TGTGCCAGCAGATTGGCCCGCTCCTACGAGCAGTACTTC. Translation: CASRLARSYEQYF.

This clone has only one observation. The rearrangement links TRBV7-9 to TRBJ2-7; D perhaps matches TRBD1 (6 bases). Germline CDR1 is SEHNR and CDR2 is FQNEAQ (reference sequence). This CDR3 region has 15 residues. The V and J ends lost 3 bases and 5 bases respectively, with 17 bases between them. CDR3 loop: CASSFSQGQWHEQYF. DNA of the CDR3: TGTGCCAGCAGCTTTTCACAGGGCCAGTGGCACGAGCAGTACTTC.

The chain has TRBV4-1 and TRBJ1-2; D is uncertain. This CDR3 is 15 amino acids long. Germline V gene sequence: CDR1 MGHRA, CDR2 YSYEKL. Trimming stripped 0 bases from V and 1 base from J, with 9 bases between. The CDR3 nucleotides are TGCGCCAGCAGCCAAGAACAGAAGAATAACTATGGCTACACCTTC. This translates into CASSQEQKNNYGYTF.

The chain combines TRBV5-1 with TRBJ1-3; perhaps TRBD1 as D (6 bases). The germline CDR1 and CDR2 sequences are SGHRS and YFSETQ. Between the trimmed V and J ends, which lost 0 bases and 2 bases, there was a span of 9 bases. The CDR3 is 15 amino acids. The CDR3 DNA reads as TGCGCCAGCAGCTTGGAGGCAGGGGCTGGAAACACCATATATTTT. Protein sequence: CASSLEAGAGNTIYF.

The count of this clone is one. The CDR3 DNA reads TGCGCCACCGTCACCCGAAGACTAGCGGGACCCCCCGGCGAGCAGTACTTC. Translating it yields CATVTRRLAGPPGEQYF. The rearrangement uses TRBV5-1 and TRBJ2-7; 11 bases align to TRBD2. CDR1 and CDR2 from the germline V gene are SGHRS and YFSETQ. CDR3 length: 17 residues. With V trimmed by 9 bases and J by 6 bases, 20 bases remained unmatched.

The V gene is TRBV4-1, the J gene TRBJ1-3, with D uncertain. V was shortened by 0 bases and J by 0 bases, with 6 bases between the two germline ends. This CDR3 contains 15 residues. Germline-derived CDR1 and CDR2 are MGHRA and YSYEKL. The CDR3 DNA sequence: TGCGCCAGCAGCCAAGAACGCGGCTCTGGAAACACCATATATTTT. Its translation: CASSQERGSGNTIYF.

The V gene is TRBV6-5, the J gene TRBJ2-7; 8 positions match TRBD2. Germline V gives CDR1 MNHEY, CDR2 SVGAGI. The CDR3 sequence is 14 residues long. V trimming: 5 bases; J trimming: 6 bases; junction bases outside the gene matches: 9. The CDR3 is CASSNGGTRGEQYF. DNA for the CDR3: TGTGCCAGCAGTAACGGCGGGACTAGAGGCGAGCAGTACTTC.

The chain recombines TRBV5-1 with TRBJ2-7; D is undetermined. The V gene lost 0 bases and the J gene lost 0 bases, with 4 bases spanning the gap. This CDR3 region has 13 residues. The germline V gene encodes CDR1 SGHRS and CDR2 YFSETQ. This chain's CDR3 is CASSLEVSYEQYF. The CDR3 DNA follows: TGCGCCAGCAGCTTGGAGGTCTCCTACGAGCAGTACTTC.

The CDR3 DNA reads as TGTGCCAGCAGCTTAGACGGAGTCTTGGGGTCCTACGAGCAGTACTTC. Protein sequence: CASSLDGVLGSYEQYF. V gene TRBV7-8 combines with J gene TRBJ2-7; D unclear. The CDR3 has 16 amino acids. Germline V gives CDR1 SGHVS, CDR2 FQNEAQ. With 1 base removed from V and 1 base from J, the gap between germline ends came to 14 bases.

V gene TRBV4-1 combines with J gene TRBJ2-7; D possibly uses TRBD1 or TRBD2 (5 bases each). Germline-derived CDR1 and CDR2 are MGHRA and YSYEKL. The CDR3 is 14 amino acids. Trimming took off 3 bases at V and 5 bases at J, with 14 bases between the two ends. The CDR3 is CASSHRAGAHEQYF. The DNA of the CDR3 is TGCGCCAGCAGCCATAGGGCCGGGGCGCACGAGCAGTACTTC.

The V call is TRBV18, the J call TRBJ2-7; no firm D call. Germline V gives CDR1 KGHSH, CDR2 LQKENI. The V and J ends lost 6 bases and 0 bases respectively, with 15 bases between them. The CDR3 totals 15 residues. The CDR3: CASSPGLSSSYEQYF. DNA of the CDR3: TGTGCCAGCTCCCCTGGGCTGTCGAGCTCCTACGAGCAGTACTTC.

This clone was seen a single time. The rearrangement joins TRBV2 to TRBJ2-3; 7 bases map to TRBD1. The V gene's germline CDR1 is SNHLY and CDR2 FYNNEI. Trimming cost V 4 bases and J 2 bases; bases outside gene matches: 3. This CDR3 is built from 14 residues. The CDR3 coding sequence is TGTGCCAGCAGTGGGGGACAGTACACAGATACGCAGTATTTT. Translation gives CASSGGQYTDTQYF.

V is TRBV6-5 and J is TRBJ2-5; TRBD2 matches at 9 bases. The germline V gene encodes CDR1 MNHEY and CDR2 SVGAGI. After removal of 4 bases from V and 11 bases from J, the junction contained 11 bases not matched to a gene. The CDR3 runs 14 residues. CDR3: CASSSFSGSLGQYF. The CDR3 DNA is TGTGCCAGCAGTTCCTTTAGCGGGAGCCTCGGTCAGTACTTC.

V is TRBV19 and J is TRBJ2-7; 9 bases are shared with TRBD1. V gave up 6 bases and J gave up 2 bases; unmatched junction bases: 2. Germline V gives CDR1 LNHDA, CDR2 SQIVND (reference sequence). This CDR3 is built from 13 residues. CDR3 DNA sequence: TGTGCCAGTAGCAGGGACAGGGCCTACGAGCAGTACTTC. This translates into CASSRDRAYEQYF.

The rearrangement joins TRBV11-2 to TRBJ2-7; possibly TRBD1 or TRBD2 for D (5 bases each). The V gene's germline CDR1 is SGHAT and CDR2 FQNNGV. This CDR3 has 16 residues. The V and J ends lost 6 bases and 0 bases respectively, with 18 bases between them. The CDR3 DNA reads TGTGCCAGCAGTCTTACCGGGACGACGAGCTCCTACGAGCAGTACTTC. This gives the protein CASSLTGTTSSYEQYF.

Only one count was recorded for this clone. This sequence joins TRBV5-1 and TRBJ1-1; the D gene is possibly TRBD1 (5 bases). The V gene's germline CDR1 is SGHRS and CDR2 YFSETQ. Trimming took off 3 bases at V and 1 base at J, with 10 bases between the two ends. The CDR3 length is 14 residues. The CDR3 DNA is TGCGCCAGCAGCTCTTCAGGGTGGAACACTGAAGCTTTCTTT. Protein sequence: CASSSSGWNTEAFF.

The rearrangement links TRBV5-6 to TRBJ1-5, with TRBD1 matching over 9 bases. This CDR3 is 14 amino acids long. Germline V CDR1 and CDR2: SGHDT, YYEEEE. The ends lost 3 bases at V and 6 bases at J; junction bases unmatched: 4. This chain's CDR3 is CASSYGTGTQPQHF. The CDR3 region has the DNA TGTGCCAGCAGCTACGGGACAGGGACTCAGCCCCAGCATTTT. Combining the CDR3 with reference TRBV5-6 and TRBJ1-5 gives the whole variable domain DAGVTQSPTHLIKTRGQQVTLRCSPKSGHDTVSWYQQALGQGPQFIFQYYEEEERQRGNFPDRFSGHQFPNYSSELNVNALLLGDSALYLCASSYGTGTQPQHFGDGTRLSIL.

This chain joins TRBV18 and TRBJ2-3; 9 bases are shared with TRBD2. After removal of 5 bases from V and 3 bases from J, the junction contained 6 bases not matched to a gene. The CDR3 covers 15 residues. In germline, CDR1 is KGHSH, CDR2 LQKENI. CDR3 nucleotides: TGTGCCAGCTCAATGGCGGGAGGGCCAACAGATACGCAGTATTTT. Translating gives CASSMAGGPTDTQYF.

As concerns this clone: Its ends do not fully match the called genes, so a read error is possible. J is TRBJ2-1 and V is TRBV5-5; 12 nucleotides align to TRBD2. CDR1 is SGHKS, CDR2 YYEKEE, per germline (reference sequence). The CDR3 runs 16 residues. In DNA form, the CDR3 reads TGTGCCAGCAGCTTGGCCGGGCTAGCGGGAGGGCCGAAGAGGCTCTTC. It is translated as CASSLAGLAGGPKRLF.

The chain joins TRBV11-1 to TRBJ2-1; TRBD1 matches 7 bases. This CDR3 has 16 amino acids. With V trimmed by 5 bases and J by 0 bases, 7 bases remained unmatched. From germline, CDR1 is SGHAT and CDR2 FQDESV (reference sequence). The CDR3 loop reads CASSLQGSFSYNEQFF. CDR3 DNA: TGTGCCAGCAGCCTACAGGGGTCGTTCTCCTACAATGAGCAGTTCTTC. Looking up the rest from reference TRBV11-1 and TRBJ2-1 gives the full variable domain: EAEVAQSPRYKITEKSQAVAFWCDPISGHATLYWYRQILGQGPELLVQFQDESVVDDSQLPKDRFSAERLKGVDSTLKIQPAELGDSAMYLCASSLQGSFSYNEQFFGPGTRLTVL.

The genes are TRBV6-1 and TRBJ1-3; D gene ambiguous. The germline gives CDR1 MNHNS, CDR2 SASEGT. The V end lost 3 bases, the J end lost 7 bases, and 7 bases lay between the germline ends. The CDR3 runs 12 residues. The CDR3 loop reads CASSDRENTIYF. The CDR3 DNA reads TGTGCCAGCAGTGATCGGGAGAACACCATATATTTT.

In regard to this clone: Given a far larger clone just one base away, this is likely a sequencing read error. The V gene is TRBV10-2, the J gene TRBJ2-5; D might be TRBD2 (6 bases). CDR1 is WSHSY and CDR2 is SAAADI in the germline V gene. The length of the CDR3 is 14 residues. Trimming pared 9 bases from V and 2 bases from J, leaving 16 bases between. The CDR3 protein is CASTLATPQETQYF. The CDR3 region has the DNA TGCGCCAGTACACTAGCTACTCCTCAAGAGACCCAGTACTTC.

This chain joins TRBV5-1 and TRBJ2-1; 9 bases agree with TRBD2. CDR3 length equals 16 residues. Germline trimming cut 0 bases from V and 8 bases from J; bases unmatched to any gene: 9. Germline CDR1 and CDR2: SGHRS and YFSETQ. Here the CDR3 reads CASSLGIAGGLHEQFF. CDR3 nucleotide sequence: TGCGCCAGCAGCTTGGGGATCGCGGGAGGGTTACATGAGCAGTTCTTC.

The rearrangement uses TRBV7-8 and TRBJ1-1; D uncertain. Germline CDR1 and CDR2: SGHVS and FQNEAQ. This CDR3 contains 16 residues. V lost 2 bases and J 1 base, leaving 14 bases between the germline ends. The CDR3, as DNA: TGTGCCAGCAGCTTAAAGTTGAAGTCAGGGAACACTGAAGCTTTCTTT. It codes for CASSLKLKSGNTEAFF. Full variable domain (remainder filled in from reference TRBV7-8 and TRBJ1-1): GAGVSQSPRYKVAKRGQDVALRCDPISGHVSLFWYQQALGQGPEFLTYFQNEAQLDKSGLPSDRFFAERPEGSVSTLKIQRTQQEDSAVYLCASSLKLKSGNTEAFFGQGTRLTVV.